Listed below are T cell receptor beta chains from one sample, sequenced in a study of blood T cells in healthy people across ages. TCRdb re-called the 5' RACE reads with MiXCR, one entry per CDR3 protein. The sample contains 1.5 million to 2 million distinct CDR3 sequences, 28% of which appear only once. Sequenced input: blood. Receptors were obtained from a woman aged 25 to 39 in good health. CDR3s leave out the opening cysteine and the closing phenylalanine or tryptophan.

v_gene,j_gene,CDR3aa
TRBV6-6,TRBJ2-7,ASSYGQGLDEQY
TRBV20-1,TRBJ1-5,SASRPNQPQH
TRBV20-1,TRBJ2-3,SARWSGAPDTQY
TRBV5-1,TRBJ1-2,ASSSHTGKSNYGYT
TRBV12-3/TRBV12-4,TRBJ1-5,ASSLSRSDQLQH
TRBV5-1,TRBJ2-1,ASSLDQRGGLQF
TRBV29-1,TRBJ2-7,SVGEQY
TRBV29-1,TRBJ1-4,SVGGEVRKLF
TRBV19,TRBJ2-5,ASSITGEYMETQY
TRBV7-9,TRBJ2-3,ASSRRQGSDTQY
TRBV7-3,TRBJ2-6,ASSARDFSLGANVLT
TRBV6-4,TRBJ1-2,ASSAEDSTGGYT
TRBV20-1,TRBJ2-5,SAGDRSGEETQY
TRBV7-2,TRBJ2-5,ASSLEAGRGETQY
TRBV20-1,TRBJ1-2,SAQGGPRPYT
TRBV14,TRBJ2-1,ASKGAGGVPYNEQF
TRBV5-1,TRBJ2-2,ASSSDRGPTGELF
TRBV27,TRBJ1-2,ASSPQAILSYGYT
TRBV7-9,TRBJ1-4,ASSLDGSDEKLF
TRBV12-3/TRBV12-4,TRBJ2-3,ATCRQGSTDTQY
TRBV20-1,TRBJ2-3,SARDDSVTQY
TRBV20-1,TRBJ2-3,SARAASGKYTDTQY
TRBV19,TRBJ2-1,ASRNGDRVFYEQF
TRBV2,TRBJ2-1,ASLEGTVGDNEQF
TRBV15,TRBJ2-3,ATSRESGPDTQY